A selection of T cell receptor beta chains follows, all from one sample in a study of T cells after posttransplantation cyclophosphamide. TCRdb's table, derived via immunoSEQ multiplex PCR, lists solely in-frame clones and lacks some. This sample carries fewer than 35,000 clones, none of them present only once. Source material: PBMCs. The origin of the receptors is a woman aged 25 to 39 in good health and a related stem cell transplant donor. The CDR3 runs from the conserved cysteine through the conserved F or W. D genes are given only for firm matches. A row's size may be missing; if present it is once, few, many or a size class.

TRBV5-8	TRBJ1-3	NA	many	CASSLASEGGVTGNTIYF	TGTGCCAGCAGCTTGGCCTCGGAGGGGGGGGTAACGGGAAACACCATATATTTT
TRBV5-1	TRBJ1-6	TRBD1	many	CASSPWTGDNSPLHF	TGCGCCAGCAGCCCGTGGACAGGGGATAATTCACCCCTCCACTTT
TRBV7-9	TRBJ2-1	NA	many	CASSSPGLFSRVGQFF	TGTGCCAGCAGCTCCCCCGGACTGTTTTCGCGAGTGGGTCAGTTCTTC
TRBV11-1	TRBJ1-2	NA	many	CASSLSGGSTAGGYTF	TGTGCCAGCAGCCTAAGCGGCGGATCTACGGCGGGCGGCTACACCTTC
TRBV6-5	TRBJ1-5	NA	many	CATGMSNQPQHF	TGTGCCACCGGTATGAGCAATCAGCCCCAGCATTTT
TRBV11-2	TRBJ2-2	NA	many	CASSLEVWQSNTGELFF	TGTGCCAGCAGCTTAGAGGTTTGGCAGTCGAACACCGGGGAGCTGTTTTTT
TRBV15	TRBJ1-1	NA	few	CATSRVLVRDPWAEAFF	TGTGCCACCAGCAGAGTATTAGTTCGAGATCCCTGGGCGGAAGCTTTCTTT
TRBV2	TRBJ1-2	NA	NA	CASREGGLGYTF	TGTGCCAGCAGGGAAGGTGGGCTTGGCTACACCTTC
TRBV6-5	TRBJ1-2	TRBD1	many	CASTGTGVYGYTF	TGTGCCAGCACCGGGACAGGGGTGTATGGCTACACCTTC
TRBV7-8	TRBJ1-1	NA	many	CASSLAQGLTEAFF	TGTGCCAGCAGCTTAGCCCAGGGTCTCACTGAAGCTTTCTTT
TRBV18	TRBJ2-5	NA	few	CASSRKTGETQYF	TGTGCCAGCTCACGAAAGACCGGGGAGACCCAGTACTTC
TRBV19	TRBJ1-5	TRBD1	many	CASTYRGGNQPQHF	TGTGCCAGTACCTACAGGGGGGGGAATCAGCCCCAGCATTTT
TRBV10-3	TRBJ1-1	NA	many	CAITLGGPNTEAFF	TGTGCCATCACCTTGGGGGGGCCGAACACTGAAGCTTTCTTT
TRBV29-1	TRBJ1-2	TRBD1	NA	CSVGPGTGDGYTF	TGCAGCGTAGGTCCCGGGACAGGGGATGGCTACACCTTC
TRBV11-2	TRBJ2-1	TRBD1	many	CASSLARDSFSYNEQFF	TGTGCCAGCAGCTTAGCCCGGGACAGTTTCTCCTACAATGAGCAGTTCTTC
TRBV6-1	TRBJ1-1	TRBD1	many	CASSDGTAAFF	TGTGCCAGCAGTGATGGGACAGCCGCTTTCTTT
TRBV19	TRBJ1-1	TRBD1	many	CASSNRGLSTEAFF	TGTGCCAGTAGTAACAGGGGGCTTAGCACTGAAGCTTTCTTT
TRBV4-1	TRBJ2-2	TRBD1	NA	CASRQDRANTGELFF	TGCGCCAGCAGGCAGGACAGGGCGAACACCGGGGAGCTGTTTTTT
TRBV6-2/TRBV6-3	TRBJ1-2	NA	many	CASSYRALPGYTF	TGTGCCAGCAGTTACCGTGCGCTGCCCGGCTACACCTTC
TRBV5-1	TRBJ1-1	NA	many	CASSWGGNTEAFF	TGCGCCAGCAGCTGGGGGGGAAACACTGAAGCTTTCTTT
TRBV5-1	TRBJ1-1	NA	many	CASRQPQGNTEAFF	TGCGCCAGCAGGCAGCCACAGGGTAACACTGAAGCTTTCTTT
TRBV4-3	TRBJ2-3	TRBD2	many	CASSQDLSSGGATDTQYF	TGCGCCAGCAGCCAAGATCTGAGTAGCGGGGGGGCCACAGATACGCAGTATTTT
TRBV19	TRBJ1-2	NA	many	CASSIVNSPVSNYGYTF	TGTGCCAGTAGTATAGTCAACTCCCCCGTCTCTAACTATGGCTACACCTTC
TRBV28	TRBJ1-1	NA	many	CASSGGTKNTEAFF	TGTGCCAGCAGTGGGGGCACAAAGAACACTGAAGCTTTCTTT
TRBV7-9	TRBJ1-6	TRBD1	many	CASCRQGDNSPLHF	TGTGCCAGCTGTCGACAGGGAGATAATTCACCCCTCCACTTT
TRBV12-3/TRBV12-4	TRBJ1-2	NA	many	CASSSDTYGYTF	TGTGCCAGCAGCTCGGACACCTATGGCTACACCTTC
TRBV9	TRBJ1-3	TRBD1	many	CASSVSQGASGNTIYF	TGTGCCAGCAGCGTATCACAGGGGGCATCTGGAAACACCATATATTTT
TRBV19	TRBJ1-1	TRBD1	many	CASGQEVEAFF	TGTGCCAGCGGACAGGAGGTTGAAGCTTTCTTT
TRBV12-3/TRBV12-4	TRBJ1-5	NA	many	CASSLAAGVQHF	TGTGCCAGCAGTTTAGCGGCAGGGGTCCAGCATTTT